These T cell receptor beta chains were read from a single sample in a study of shared clonotypes between healthy human individuals. Clones were sequenced by immunoSEQ multiplex PCR, and TCRdb holds only the in-frame ones, with some missing. The sample gives about 770,000 clones, around 77% of which show up once; 1.8% is in the top ten. Sequencing used memory CD4+ T cells sorted from blood. These receptors were taken from a woman aged 25-40 years in good health. Each CDR3 is given with its conserved first and last residue. Fields, in order: D gene, J gene, V gene, clone size, CDR3 protein, CDR3 DNA. The D gene is left open where the match is weak. The size field is filled for only some rows; it gives once, few, many or a size class.

d_gene: -; j_gene: TRBJ2-7; v_gene: TRBV28; abundance: -; CDR3aa: CASSLGQREQYF; CDR3nt: TGTGCCAGCAGCTTAGGGCAGCGGGAGCAGTACTTC
d_gene: -; j_gene: TRBJ1-5; v_gene: TRBV30; abundance: -; CDR3aa: CAWNRDGGPQPQHF; CDR3nt: TGTGCCTGGAACAGGGATGGGGGGCCTCAGCCCCAGCATTTT
d_gene: -; j_gene: TRBJ2-3; v_gene: TRBV5-8; abundance: once; CDR3aa: CASSPIDRVSTDTQYF; CDR3nt: TGTGCCAGCAGCCCTATAGATAGGGTTAGCACAGATACGCAGTATTTT
d_gene: -; j_gene: TRBJ2-5; v_gene: TRBV5-1; abundance: -; CDR3aa: CASSPVGEETQYF; CDR3nt: TGCGCCAGCAGCCCGGTCGGGGAAGAGACCCAGTACTTC
d_gene: TRBD1; j_gene: TRBJ2-7; v_gene: TRBV28; abundance: -; CDR3aa: CASTHRDSRSYEQYF; CDR3nt: TGTGCCAGCACCCACCGGGACAGCCGCTCCTACGAGCAGTACTTC
d_gene: -; j_gene: TRBJ1-4; v_gene: TRBV29-1; abundance: -; CDR3aa: CSVVFDEKLFF; CDR3nt: TGCAGCGTTGTATTTGATGAAAAACTGTTTTTT
d_gene: TRBD2; j_gene: TRBJ2-3; v_gene: TRBV9; abundance: -; CDR3aa: CASSVTSGTLDTQYF; CDR3nt: TGTGCCAGCAGCGTAACTAGCGGGACTCTTGATACGCAGTATTTT
d_gene: -; j_gene: TRBJ2-1; v_gene: TRBV7-2; abundance: -; CDR3aa: CASSWSGYEQFF; CDR3nt: TGTGCCAGCAGCTGGAGCGGTTACGAGCAGTTCTTC
d_gene: TRBD1; j_gene: TRBJ2-3; v_gene: TRBV28; abundance: -; CDR3aa: CASNRQGWTDTQYF; CDR3nt: TGTGCCAGCAATCGACAGGGTTGGACAGATACGCAGTATTTT
d_gene: TRBD2; j_gene: TRBJ2-5; v_gene: TRBV7-2; abundance: -; CDR3aa: CASSPRASGRLTQYF; CDR3nt: TGTGCCAGCAGCCCCCGGGCCAGCGGGAGGTTGACCCAGTACTTC
d_gene: -; j_gene: TRBJ1-5; v_gene: TRBV19; abundance: once; CDR3aa: CASSPGRGNQPQHF; CDR3nt: TGTGCCAGCTCACCGGGACGGGGCAATCAGCCCCAGCATTTT
d_gene: TRBD2; j_gene: TRBJ2-3; v_gene: TRBV28; abundance: -; CDR3aa: CASSLVSGGVTDTQYF; CDR3nt: TGTGCCAGCAGTTTAGTCTCGGGGGGTGTCACAGATACGCAGTATTTT
d_gene: TRBD2; j_gene: TRBJ2-6; v_gene: TRBV19; abundance: few; CDR3aa: CASRVAGSSGANVLTF; CDR3nt: TGTGCCAGTAGGGTAGCGGGGAGCTCTGGGGCCAACGTCCTGACTTTC
d_gene: -; j_gene: TRBJ2-3; v_gene: TRBV7-2; abundance: -; CDR3aa: CASSPWASTDTQYF; CDR3nt: TGTGCCAGCAGCCCATGGGCTAGCACAGATACGCAGTATTTT
d_gene: TRBD1; j_gene: TRBJ2-3; v_gene: TRBV5-6; abundance: -; CDR3aa: CASSPGTGVVVGTDTQYF; CDR3nt: TGTGCCAGCAGCCCAGGGACAGGGGTCGTCGTGGGCACAGATACGCAGTATTTT
d_gene: -; j_gene: TRBJ2-7; v_gene: TRBV25-1; abundance: -; CDR3aa: CASSDARRGARSYEQYF; CDR3nt: TGTGCCAGCAGTGATGCGAGGAGGGGAGCCCGCTCCTACGAGCAGTACTTC
d_gene: -; j_gene: TRBJ2-7; v_gene: TRBV7-8; abundance: once; CDR3aa: CASSLASRVVGLAYEQYF; CDR3nt: TGTGCCAGCAGCTTAGCATCTCGGGTTGTGGGACTTGCCTACGAGCAGTACTTC
d_gene: TRBD2; j_gene: TRBJ2-3; v_gene: TRBV18; abundance: -; CDR3aa: CASSPSGPGLAATDEYF; CDR3nt: TGTGCCAGCTCACCGAGCGGACCGGGACTAGCGGCCACTGACGAGTATTTT
d_gene: -; j_gene: TRBJ2-5; v_gene: TRBV10-1; abundance: -; CDR3aa: CAAHPSYHPCGGETQYF; CDR3nt: TGCGCCGCCCACCCCAGCTATCACCCTTGTGGGGGAGAGACCCAGTACTTC